This T cell receptor beta chain was sequenced in a study of blood T cell repertoires in COVID-19. At the level of the study: Cohort 3 recovered donors had two negative PCRs, clearance, or symptom resolution.

Participants, about 18 to 100 years old, spanned approximately 25 US areas. Per the study methods: Amplification of reference gene primers provided the estimated nucleated cell counts. TCRdb's table, derived via immunoSEQ multiplex PCR, lists solely in-frame clones and lacks some. V, J and clone size derive from that table, while D and trimming were established from the DNA sequence. Among over 200,000 clones, roughly nine tenths were seen once, and the ten largest hold 3% to 3.5%. This CDR3 contains 15 residues. J was trimmed by 4 bases and V by 4 bases; bases with no gene match: 6. The germline CDR1 and CDR2 sequences are LNHDA and SQIVND (reference sequence).

The sequenced material came from PBMCs or T cells enriched from blood (not recorded which). This clonotype originated in a woman aged 50 to 65 in a cohort exposed to, infected with or recovered from COVID-19 (not recorded which). The chain links TRBV19 to TRBJ1-5; 8 bases are shared with TRBD1. The CDR3 loop is CASSNGQGLNQPQHF. The CDR3 DNA reads as TGTGCCAGTAGTAACGGACAGGGCTTAAATCAGCCCCAGCATTTT.